These 5 T cell receptor beta chains share one sample of origin, sequenced in a study of blood T cell repertoires in COVID-19. Data came from immunoSEQ multiplex PCR; TCRdb stores just in-frame clones and leaves some out. Of 200,000 to 300,000 clones listed, around 87% are singletons. Sequencing input: peripheral blood. Source of these receptors: a woman between 65 and 79 years old with active or convalescent COVID-19.

The J gene is TRBJ1-4, the V gene TRBV4-1, with a possible D match to TRBD1 (6 bases). The germline V and J ends were trimmed by 7 bases and 8 bases, with 23 bases remaining between them. The CDR3 extends over 16 amino acids. Germline CDR1 is MGHRA and CDR2 is YSYEKL. The CDR3 DNA is TGCGCCAGCAAGAGTACTATCGGGGGGGGGCGAGAAAAACTGTTTTTT. Protein product: CASKSTIGGGREKLFF.

This sequence joins TRBV5-1 and TRBJ2-7; 7 positions agree with TRBD1. Germline CDR1 SGHRS, CDR2 YFSETQ. The CDR3 spans 15 residues. Trimming cost V 3 bases and J 6 bases; bases outside gene matches: 12. Here the CDR3 DNA reads TGCGCCAGCAGCTCTGGGACAGAGTACCTTGTCGAGCAGTACTTC. Encoded protein: CASSSGTEYLVEQYF. Variable domain in full (rest from reference TRBV5-1 and TRBJ2-7): KAGVTQTPRYLIKTRGQQVTLSCSPISGHRSVSWYQQTPGQGLQFLFEYFSETQRNKGNFPGRFSGRQFSNSRSEMNVSTLELGDSALYLCASSSGTEYLVEQYFGPGTRLTVT.

The chain is built from TRBV6-5 and TRBJ1-6; TRBD1 agrees at 10 bases. Germline V gives CDR1 MNHEY, CDR2 SVGAGI. Trimming took 0 bases from V and 7 from J; bases not matched to a gene: 3. The CDR3 sequence is 16 residues long. CDR3 DNA: TGTGCCAGCAGTTACTCGGGACAGGGGCGGAATTCACCCCTCCACTTT. It yields the protein CASSYSGQGRNSPLHF.

This chain links TRBV3-1 (or the pseudogene TRBV3-2) with TRBJ1-5, with a weak D call TRBD1 (6 bases). In germline, CDR1 is LGHDT, CDR2 YNNKEL (reference sequence). Deletions cut 1 base from V and 5 bases from J, with 27 bases between. There are 20 residues in the CDR3. The CDR3 DNA reads TGTGCCAGCAGCCAAGTGGGGGAACAAAACCGTTGGGACAAGGATCAGCCCCAGCATTTT. Protein product: CASSQVGEQNRWDKDQPQHF.

CDR3 region: CASSVRLGDSLSGNTIYF. The CDR3 coding sequence is TGTGCCAGCAGCGTACGCCTCGGGGACAGCCTCTCTGGAAACACCATATATTTT. The chain couples TRBV9 to TRBJ1-3; 7 positions match TRBD1. Trimming at V came to 1 base and at J to 0 bases, leaving 10 bases not matched to a gene. Germline V gene lookup returns CDR1 SGDLS and CDR2 YYNGEE. The CDR3 runs 18 residues.